This TCR beta chain emerged from a study of shared clonotypes between healthy human individuals (dated by TCRdb to 2020 to 2021). Regarding the study in general: A few men and a couple of women, aged 18 to 49 years, made up the cohort. Leukapheresis yielded between about 0.9 and 9.5 billion PBMCs per donor. To estimate repertoire size and how much clonotypes are shared between individuals, the study performed deep sequencing of blood TCR repertoires from a few healthy adults. For each donor, CD4 naive and CD4 memory were each run on three plates, CD8 naive on two plates, and CD8 memory on one plate. To increase sequencing depth and limit assay-specific biases, TCR repertoire library preparation and sequencing were carried out by different laboratories using diverse techniques.

Using the deep immunoSEQ assay, TCR CDR3 regions were amplified from genomic DNA by multiplex PCR. Extracted genomic DNA from each cell subset was distributed evenly across all wells of several immunoSEQ 96-well plates, and each plate was treated as a replicate. For sorted subsets, around 200 ng genomic DNA, equal to tens of thousands of T cell genomes, was loaded into each replicate PCR. Purified libraries were quantified with a Qubit 3.0 fluorometer, sized on a Bioanalyzer 2100, and re-quantified with the KAPA Library Quantification kit. A separate single-read 150-cycle Illumina NextSeq 550 flow cell was used to sequence each immunoSEQ 96-well plate. For the original study's pipeline: Because the immunoSEQ output held only junctional sequences and lacked quality scores, the filtering could not match the filtering applied to full-length reads. To assign V/J genes and CDR3, sequences were annotated using PyIR, a Python wrapper for IgBLAST v1.9, with IMGT germline references. Reads were removed for weak V/J assignments (E-value above 1e-6), missing CDR3, stop codons, out-of-frame junctions, or ambiguous translated residues. V3J clonotypes were defined by identical inferred V gene, J gene, and CDR3 amino acid sequence. Percentage overlap between repertoires was computed as shared unique clonotypes divided by the size of the smaller repertoire. RTK rarefaction, the Chao1 estimator, and Recon v2.1 estimates of unobserved clonotypes were used to assess repertoire richness. Generation probabilities were computed with OLGA for all TCRbeta clonotypes obtained by the gDNA method from a handful of donors. The table comes from immuneACCESS by way of TCRdb, which keeps in-frame sequences with V and J called. Part of the clones is missing from these tables; in studies checked, under half for an unresolved V gene and the rest for unknown reasons. The DNA was the basis for D and trimming; V, J and clone size are from that table. Here the sample has more than 2 million clones; 93% occur a single time. In total, the top ten clones hold more than 1.5% of the sample.

From the cysteine up to the phenylalanine, the CDR3 has a length of 14 residues. Only the CDR3 part of the read is kept: 42 bases, read in frame from the first base. V is clipped by 0 bases and J by 2 bases, and the sequence between their germline boundaries is 8 bases long. For CDR1 and CDR2, the germline V gene lists SNHLY and FYNNEI. Concerning this clone: Its cognate antigen has yet to be identified. No per-base quality is available; no much larger clone lies one base away.

CD8 naive samples were obtained by positive selection for CCR7 among CD45RO-negative cells, yielding a CD45RA+CCR7+ population from which TemRA cells were excluded. The donors were healthy, HIV-negative adults with no recently reported acute infections or vaccinations. Only Caucasian adults living in Nashville, Tennessee, USA were represented among the donors. After blood collection by leukapheresis, PBMCs were isolated using Ficoll-Histopaque density gradient centrifugation and then cryopreserved in the vapor phase of liquid nitrogen. Analytical flow cytometry was used to check the purity and quantity of every magnetically sorted T cell population. Genomic DNA was isolated from each sorted fraction and quantified by UV absorbance on a Nanodrop 2000c. What the authors observed across the whole study: Compared with non-shared clonotypes, clonotypes shared by all four sorted-subset donors had higher generation probabilities. Incomplete sequencing was indicated by rarefaction of sorted-subset datasets, despite the large sequencing depth. Pairwise subsampling indicated that sequencing depth was expected to affect the degree of clonotype sharing among donors. Because the study included a small number of donors, the genetic and exposure-history diversity represented was limited. Larger estimated clonotype richness was generally found for naive subsets than for memory subsets. About 5% of naive CD4, around 4% of naive CD8, 2.3% of memory CD4, and approximately 0.4% of memory CD8 clonotypes were shared across several donors. Only blood was sampled, and tissue TCR repertoires likely differ from those in blood.

The rearrangement joined TRBV2 to TRBJ2-7; the D segment could be TRBD2, given 6 matching bases. The TCR originated in a man aged 18 to 29 in good health. Some clones in this sample may be carry-over from other donors' samples. The material sequenced was naive CD8+ T cells from PBMCs. The intended sense of this specimen's cell subset or site label: CD45RA+CCR7+. CDR3 reads: CASSEAWGAYEQYF. The nucleotides are TGTGCCAGCAGTGAAGCCTGGGGGGCCTACGAGCAGTACTTC.